The 9 T cell receptor beta chains listed next were all sequenced from one sample in a study of PD-1 blockade in mismatch repair-deficient tumors. TCRdb keeps only in-frame clones here, not all; method: immunoSEQ multiplex PCR. The table records about 130,000 clones, almost 90% of them present only once. The specimen comprised peripheral blood, sampled almost 74 weeks after starting pembrolizumab. The receptor source for this set is an adult with mismatch repair-deficient cancer.

The V call is TRBV9, the J call TRBJ2-1, with 10 bases fitting TRBD2. V gave up 2 bases and J gave up 11 bases; unmatched junction bases: 13. The V gene's germline CDR1 is SGDLS and CDR2 YYNGEE. This CDR3 is 16 amino acids long. CDR3 in DNA: TGTGCCAGCAGCGTCGATACGGCTAGCGGGAGTCCGCAGCAGTTCTTC. Protein product: CASSVDTASGSPQQFF.

This clone has a single count. V and J are TRBV7-8 and TRBJ1-4; D gene unclear. This CDR3 is built from 16 residues. V was pared by 5 bases and J by 2 bases, with 15 bases between. CDR1 is SGHVS, CDR2 FQNEAQ, per germline. CDR3 sequence (DNA): TGTGCCAGCAGCCGTACTAGGCCGTCGACTAATGAAAAACTGTTTTTT. Translated, it gives CASSRTRPSTNEKLFF.

The V gene is TRBV11-2, the J gene TRBJ1-2; 9 bases are a match to TRBD1. This CDR3 spans 14 amino acids. The germline V gene encodes CDR1 SGHAT and CDR2 FQNNGV. Germline trimming cut 4 bases from V and 3 bases from J; bases unmatched to any gene: 3. For the CDR3, the DNA is TGTGCCAGCAGCTCCGGACAGGGGTACTATGGCTACACCTTC. It translates to CASSSGQGYYGYTF.

The rearrangement uses TRBV4-3 and TRBJ2-1; D is tentatively TRBD1 or TRBD2 (7 bases each). Germline CDR1 LGHNA, CDR2 YSLEER. CDR3 size: 16 residues. V was clipped by 0 bases and J by 5 bases, with 14 bases between them. DNA of the CDR3: TGCGCCAGCAGCCAAGAATCAGGGGGAGGGAACAATGAGCAGTTCTTC. As protein: CASSQESGGGNNEQFF.

This chain links TRBV13 with TRBJ2-7, with unresolved D. From germline, CDR1 is PRHDT and CDR2 FYEKMQ (reference sequence). The germline V and J ends were trimmed by 8 bases and 3 bases, with 17 bases remaining between them. The CDR3 runs to 14 residues. DNA for the CDR3: TGTGCCAGCGCGGAACGAGAGAAAAACTACGAGCAGTACTTC. It is translated as CASAEREKNYEQYF.

A single count supports this clone. V is TRBV29-1 and J is TRBJ1-4, with TRBD1 as a possible D gene (5 bases). Trimming removed 7 bases from V and 10 bases from J, with 16 bases in between. Germline CDR1 SQVTM, CDR2 ANQGSEA. This CDR3 has 12 amino acids. CDR3 DNA: TGCAGCGCCCCAGGGAGTGCGGGAAAACTGTTTTTT. Translating it yields CSAPGSAGKLFF.

In DNA form, the CDR3 reads TGTGCCAGCTCACCACCGGGGACAGGGAGCTATGGCTACACCTTC. Its protein is CASSPPGTGSYGYTF. This chain uses TRBV18 with TRBJ1-2, with 9 bases aligning to TRBD1. This CDR3 comprises 15 residues. V trimming: 0 bases; J trimming: 4 bases; junction bases outside the gene matches: 3. Germline V lookup: CDR1 KGHSH, CDR2 LQKENI. The full variable domain, in which reference TRBV18 and TRBJ1-2 provide the parts outside the CDR3, is NAGVMQNPRHLVRRRGQEARLRCSPMKGHSHVYWYRQLPEEGLKFMVYLQKENIIDESGMPKERFSAEFPKEGPSILRIQQVVRGDSAAYFCASSPPGTGSYGYTFGSGTRLTVV.

V and J are TRBV14 and TRBJ2-4; 9 nucleotides agree with TRBD1. Germline V gene lookup returns CDR1 SGHDN and CDR2 FVKESK. Trimming took 4 bases from V and 2 from J; bases not matched to a gene: 6. The CDR3 contains 16 residues. The CDR3 region is CASSLRTGESKNIQYF. The CDR3 DNA reads TGTGCCAGCAGCCTACGGACAGGGGAGTCCAAAAACATTCAGTACTTC.

This clone has just a few counts. The rearrangement links TRBV19 to TRBJ2-7; D may be TRBD2 (5 bases). This CDR3 spans 13 amino acids. The V gene's germline CDR1 is LNHDA and CDR2 SQIVND (reference sequence). Trimming pared 6 bases from V and 0 bases from J, leaving 9 bases between. CDR3 nucleotides: TGTGCCAGTAGCCTCCGGGACTCCTACGAGCAGTACTTC. Amino acid sequence: CASSLRDSYEQYF. The full variable domain, rest sourced from reference TRBV19 and TRBJ2-7, is DGGITQSPKYLFRKEGQNVTLSCEQNLNHDAMYWYRQDPGQGLRLIYYSQIVNDFQKGDIAEGYSVSREKKESFPLTVTSAQKNPTAFYLCASSLRDSYEQYFGPGTRLTVT.